Described below is a single TCR beta chain sequence and its context. Its binding antigen is unknown. Per-base qualities were not stored, and no clone one base away is much larger. This sample stems from a study of T cell responses to AZD1222 COVID-19 vaccine (dated by TCRdb to the early 2020s). About the study as a whole: A total of about 230 trial participants underwent TCR sequencing, of whom around 200 received two doses of AZD1222 and some 26 received two doses of the MenACWY control vaccine. Enrollment into the trials was organized by age into subgroups of 18-55, 56-69 and 70-plus years, and those subgroups contained 148, 28 and 57 TCR-sequenced participants, respectively.

Study-level results and caveats: Conclusions about previously exposed vaccinees are limited, since just 6 or 7 AZD1222 recipients were seropositive for SARS-CoV-2 at baseline. Participants were mostly white British and included more females than males, and it was suggested by the authors that clonal diversity may have been underestimated. Because no day 14 peak-response samples were available, repertoires were characterized only after the peak T cell response. The 56-69-year group was small, and its depth increase did not reach significance, likely because of low power. After two AZD1222 doses, spike-specific TCR breadth and depth were significantly higher than at day 0 and than in MenACWY recipients. Nearly half of unique spike-specific TCRs reportedly recognized epitopes outside regions mutated in the B.1.351 and B.1.1.7 variants. The whole spike protein was spanned by vaccine-associated CD4 TCRs, and dominant responses were seen in regions 160-218 and 743-854.

The CDR3 regions of human TCRbeta chains were analyzed by immunosequencing. In the source study's methods: Repertoire TCRs were matched against a reference library of SARS-CoV-2-specific TCRs generated with the MIRA antigen-specificity platform. Breadth was defined as the fraction of unique TCRs that were SARS-CoV-2-associated, and depth was defined as the fraction of total T cells that were SARS-CoV-2-associated. Using the MIRA data, each spike-specific TCR was mapped to the spike region that the TCR reacts to and placed in a CD4 or CD8 class. Log10-transformed breadth and depth values were compared by one-way ANOVA with Sidak's multiple comparisons tests. TCRdb carries this immuneACCESS record with in-frame sequences only. Its versions omit some clonotypes, under half of them owing to an unresolved V gene in the studies checked, with the rest unexplained. Clone size and V and J calls were adopted from that table, with D and trimming inferred from the DNA. Across this sample there are fewer than 120,000 clones, with around 90% seen only once. The top ten hold almost 2.5% of the sample.

CDR1 and CDR2 (SGHRS, YFSETQ) derive from the germline V gene. Deletion took 0 bases off V and 6 bases off J, with a span of 11 bases between the germline ends. There are 14 amino acids in the CDR3, from cysteine to phenylalanine inclusive. Only CDR3 DNA is held: 42 bases, read in frame from base 1. The sample's time point label is to be understood as: about 28 days (+/-7) after the second vaccine dose. Because spike-specific TCR depth and breadth did not differ between the two schedules, AZD1222 recipients who got a second dose at roughly 4 weeks were pooled with those who got a second dose at roughly 12 weeks. Samples from vaccinated people were obtained from the UK trials COV001 and COV002, which included a single-blind randomized controlled phase 2/3 trial of AZD1222 (ChAdOx1 nCoV-19) in healthy adults. Trial participant PBMC samples were collected at day 0 and day 28 after the second dose for TCRbeta chain sequencing.

This sequence originates from an adult who received the AZD1222 COVID-19 vaccine. Recombination connected TRBV5-1 to TRBJ2-3, and possibly TRBD1, on 7 matching bases. The sample in question was peripheral blood, obtained 28 days after the second AZD1222 dose. The CDR3 in this case is CASSLEQGRDTQYF. The DNA reads TGCGCCAGCAGCTTGGAACAGGGGAGGGATACGCAGTATTTT.